A single sample is the source of the 26 T cell receptor beta chains below, sequenced in a study of blood T cell repertoires in COVID-19. Here immunoSEQ multiplex PCR was the method, and the copy in TCRdb shows in-frame clones only, minus some. The sample comprises some 200,000 clones, around 84% of which are singletons, and around 13% rests with the top ten. Sequencing input: peripheral blood. The source is a human donor in a cohort sampled during active COVID-19.

V gene TRBV6-5 combines with J gene TRBJ1-5; tentative D call: TRBD1 (5 bases). V dropped 6 bases and J dropped 4 bases, with 10 bases sitting between them. Germline V gene lookup returns CDR1 MNHEY and CDR2 SVGAGI. This CDR3 has 13 amino acids. The DNA for the CDR3 is TGTGCCAGCAGAGAGACAGAGAATCAGCCCCAGCATTTT. Translating gives CASRETENQPQHF.

This clone was picked up a small number of times. A junction end diverges from the germline sequence, so it may reflect a read error. The V and J genes are TRBV7-7 and TRBJ1-2; 10 bases fit TRBD1. Germline loops: CDR1 SSHAT, CDR2 FNYEAQ (reference sequence). The CDR3 covers 15 residues. The CDR3 DNA follows: TGTGCTAGCAGCATCCGACAGGGGGCAGACTATGGCTACACCTTC. Translating gives CASSIRQGADYGYTF.

The chain has TRBV20-1 and TRBJ2-1; no reliable D call. This CDR3 contains 11 residues. The germline V gene encodes CDR1 DFQATT and CDR2 SNEGSKA (reference sequence). The CDR3: CSLADFPEQFF. The DNA for the CDR3 is TGCAGCCTGGCCGACTTTCCTGAGCAGTTCTTC.

The chain links TRBV28 to TRBJ2-7; D is possibly TRBD2 (5 bases). The germline V gene has CDR1 MDHEN and CDR2 SYDVKM. The V end lost 5 bases, the J end lost 7 bases, and 9 bases lay between the germline ends. CDR3 length: 11 amino acids. The CDR3 protein is CASSPRREQYF. The CDR3 nucleotides are TGTGCCAGCAGTCCCCGGAGGGAGCAGTACTTC.

This chain joins TRBV19 and TRBJ2-1, with D unclear. V was shortened by 4 bases and J by 1 base, with 11 bases between the two germline ends. CDR3 size: 15 residues. Germline V gene lookup returns CDR1 LNHDA and CDR2 SQIVND (reference sequence). CDR3 bases: TGTGCCAGTAGTAGCGCTCTACTGTCCTACAATGAGCAGTTCTTC. Translated, it gives CASSSALLSYNEQFF.

The chain uses TRBV19 and TRBJ2-3, with 9 bases aligning to TRBD2. Trimming took 7 bases from V and 5 from J; bases not matched to a gene: 10. Looked up from germline, CDR1 is LNHDA and CDR2 is SQIVND (reference sequence). This CDR3 region has 15 residues. The CDR3 loop is CASTPQRGVVDTQYF. The CDR3 bases are TGTGCCAGTACGCCCCAGCGGGGGGTTGTAGATACGCAGTATTTT.

The chain uses TRBV6-5 and TRBJ1-1; TRBD1 agrees at 9 bases. Germline-derived CDR1 and CDR2 are MNHEY and SVGAGI. CDR3 length: 15 residues. V was clipped by 5 bases and J by 3 bases; unmatched bases: 7. The CDR3 coding sequence is TGTGCCAGCAGTACAGGGACAGGGTGGGACACTGAAGCTTTCTTT. Amino acids: CASSTGTGWDTEAFF.

The chain uses TRBV10-3 and TRBJ1-1, with 9 bases identical to TRBD1. This CDR3 has 14 amino acids. The ends lost 6 bases at V and 6 bases at J; junction bases unmatched: 8. Germline-derived CDR1 and CDR2 are ENHRY and SYGVKD. DNA of the CDR3: TGTGCCATCAGCCCGACAGGGGGGGATGCTGAAGCTTTCTTT. The encoded protein is CAISPTGGDAEAFF.

A few counts support this clone. The rearrangement joins TRBV3-1 (or the pseudogene TRBV3-2) to TRBJ2-7; no reliable D call. The length of the CDR3 is 14 residues. Trimming took off 1 base at V and 2 bases at J, with 9 bases between the two ends. Germline CDR1 and CDR2: LGHDT and YNNKEL (reference sequence). Here the CDR3 reads CASSQVLGPYEQYF. The CDR3, as DNA: TGTGCCAGCAGCCAAGTGCTGGGCCCCTACGAGCAGTACTTC.

As concerns this clone: Other DNA sequences from this sample encode an identical CDR3 as well. The rearrangement uses TRBV24-1 and TRBJ2-1; the match to TRBD1 covers 11 bases. There are 15 residues in the CDR3. The V gene end was trimmed by 4 bases and the J gene end by 8 bases; junction bases not matched to a gene: 6. CDR1 and CDR2 from the germline V gene are KGHDR and SFDVKD. In DNA, the CDR3 is TGTGCCACCAGTGACCCGGGACAGGGGGGTGATGAGCAGTTCTTC. This codes for CATSDPGQGGDEQFF.

This sequence joins TRBV7-2 and TRBJ2-3; 10 bases are a match to TRBD2. CDR3 length: 19 amino acids. In germline, CDR1 is SGHTA, CDR2 FQGNSA. The trim removed 5 bases at V and 3 bases at J, leaving 17 bases unmatched. The CDR3 region is CASSPWEGLAGVGTDTQYF. The CDR3 nucleotides read TGTGCCAGCAGCCCCTGGGAAGGGCTAGCGGGAGTCGGGACAGATACGCAGTATTTT.

The chain uses TRBV28 and TRBJ2-5; maybe TRBD1 (6 bases). Trimming took off 6 bases at V and 2 bases at J, with 13 bases between the two ends. The CDR3 sequence is 14 residues long. CDR1 is MDHEN, CDR2 SYDVKM, per germline. The CDR3, as DNA: TGTGCCAGCAGGAGGACAGCATTACAAGAGACCCAGTACTTC. It codes for CASRRTALQETQYF.

The CDR3 region is CASTTGLAGDNEQFF. CDR3 sequence (DNA): TGTGCCAGCACCACGGGACTAGCGGGAGACAATGAGCAGTTCTTC. The genes are TRBV6-5 and TRBJ2-1, with TRBD2 matching over 14 bases. V lost 7 bases and J lost 5; bases outside the gene matches: 4. This CDR3 is built from 15 residues. Germline V gene lookup returns CDR1 MNHEY and CDR2 SVGAGI.

The chain links TRBV2 to TRBJ1-3; maybe TRBD1 (6 bases). Between the trimmed V and J ends, which lost 5 bases and 0 bases, there was a span of 11 bases. CDR1 SNHLY and CDR2 FYNNEI come from the germline V gene. The CDR3 is 15 residues long. The DNA of the CDR3 is TGTGCCAGCAGTCTTACAGGGCTCTCTGGAAACACCATATATTTT. Translating gives CASSLTGLSGNTIYF.

This chain uses TRBV6-5 with TRBJ2-7; no reliable D call. The CDR3 is made up of 13 amino acids. Germline CDR1 and CDR2: MNHEY and SVGAGI. Trimming left V 2 bases short and J 7 bases short, with 12 bases between. Here the CDR3 reads CASSYRPPEEQYF. The CDR3, as DNA: TGTGCCAGCAGTTACAGACCCCCGGAGGAGCAGTACTTC.

The rearrangement uses TRBV6-5 and TRBJ2-1, with D perhaps matching TRBD2 (6 bases). The CDR3 is 15 residues long. Germline CDR1 is MNHEY and CDR2 is SVGAGI. The germline V and J ends were trimmed by 2 bases and 4 bases, with 12 bases remaining between them. Here the CDR3 reads CASSYAGTPYNEQFF. Here the CDR3 DNA reads TGTGCCAGCAGTTACGCCGGGACTCCGTACAATGAGCAGTTCTTC.

V usage is TRBV3-1 (or the pseudogene TRBV3-2) and J usage is TRBJ1-5; D may be TRBD1 (6 bases). Germline V lookup: CDR1 LGHDT, CDR2 YNNKEL (reference sequence). The CDR3 runs 15 residues. V lost 5 bases and J lost 6, with 17 bases in between. This chain's CDR3 is CASSARGGHSQPQHF. The CDR3 DNA follows: TGTGCCAGCAGCGCCAGAGGGGGACATAGTCAGCCCCAGCATTTT.

The genes are TRBV5-5 and TRBJ1-2, with 8 bases aligning to TRBD1. With V trimmed by 2 bases and J by 1 base, 1 base remained unmatched. The germline V gene encodes CDR1 SGHKS and CDR2 YYEKEE (reference sequence). The CDR3 contains 14 residues. Here the CDR3 DNA reads TGTGCCAGCAGCTTTGGACAGGGTAACTATGGCTACACCTTC. Its translation is CASSFGQGNYGYTF.

CDR3 residues: CASSLDRGAEAFF. DNA for the CDR3: TGTGCCAGCAGCTTAGACAGGGGCGCCGAAGCTTTCTTT. V gene TRBV7-2 combines with J gene TRBJ1-1; 7 bases are a match to TRBD1. Germline V gene sequence: CDR1 SGHTA, CDR2 FQGNSA. This CDR3 is built from 13 residues. J gave up 8 bases and V 1 base, and 4 bases lay outside the gene matches.

The chain uses TRBV19 and TRBJ1-2; D unclear. V dropped 5 bases and J dropped 2 bases, with 3 bases sitting between them. This CDR3 region has 11 residues. From germline, CDR1 is LNHDA and CDR2 SQIVND (reference sequence). CDR3 region: CASSLNYGYTF. Here the CDR3 DNA reads TGTGCCAGTAGTCTCAACTATGGCTACACCTTC.

The CDR3 loop reads CASSIIEEGSYEQYF. The CDR3 region has the DNA TGTGCCAGTAGTATAATCGAAGAGGGCTCCTACGAGCAGTACTTC. The rearrangement joins TRBV19 to TRBJ2-7; possibly TRBD2 for D (5 bases). Trimming took off 2 bases at V and 0 bases at J, with 11 bases between the two ends. CDR3 length equals 15 residues. CDR1 is LNHDA and CDR2 is SQIVND in the germline V gene (reference sequence).

The rearrangement joins TRBV5-1 to TRBJ1-3; 7 bases are shared with TRBD1. The trim removed 4 bases at V and 1 base at J, leaving 8 bases unmatched. Germline CDR1 SGHRS, CDR2 YFSETQ. The CDR3 extends over 16 amino acids. CDR3 nucleotide sequence: TGCGCCAGCAGCCCGACAGGGTTTAAGTCTGGAAACACCATATATTTT. This translates into CASSPTGFKSGNTIYF.

The chain joins TRBV10-3 to TRBJ2-7; no definite D call. Germline lookup yields CDR1 ENHRY and CDR2 SYGVKD. V dropped 6 bases and J dropped 0 bases, with 6 bases sitting between them. This CDR3 is built from 12 residues. CDR3: CAISPSSYEQYF. As DNA, the CDR3 is TGTGCCATCAGCCCTAGCTCCTACGAGCAGTACTTC.

This chain connects TRBV19 to TRBJ1-2, with 8 bases lining up with TRBD1. The CDR3 sequence is 12 residues long. The J segment lost 7 bases and the V segment lost 8 bases, leaving 6 bases of the junction unmatched. Germline CDR1 and CDR2: LNHDA and SQIVND (reference sequence). CDR3 protein: CASGTDRGGYTF. The CDR3 bases are TGTGCCAGTGGAACCGACAGGGGTGGCTACACCTTC.

The genes are TRBV28 and TRBJ1-2, with 8 bases lining up with TRBD1. There are 15 residues in the CDR3. V shed 5 bases and J 4 bases; nucleotides not matched to a gene: 9. The germline V gene encodes CDR1 MDHEN and CDR2 SYDVKM. CDR3 in amino acids: CASSQTGGEGYGYTF. CDR3 DNA: TGTGCCAGCAGTCAAACAGGGGGTGAAGGCTATGGCTACACCTTC.

The rearrangement uses TRBV5-1 and TRBJ2-7, with a weak D call TRBD1 (5 bases). Trimming stripped 0 bases from V and 7 bases from J, with 20 bases between. CDR1 is SGHRS, CDR2 YFSETQ, per germline. The CDR3 is 16 amino acids. The CDR3 sequence: CASSLDTGPSYGEQYF. CDR3 sequence (DNA): TGCGCCAGCAGCTTGGATACAGGACCTTCTTATGGTGAGCAGTACTTC.